A selection of T cell receptor beta chains follows, all from one sample in a study of OX40 agonist ivuxolimab in advanced cancers. Profiling relied on immunoSEQ multiplex PCR, and the TCRdb table lists in-frame clones only, not all of them. The table has approximately 47,000 clones, roughly 90% seen once. The sequences come from CD4+ or CD8+ T cells sorted from blood, collected in a trial of the OX40 agonist ivuxolimab. These receptors all come from an adult with an advanced solid tumor such as melanoma, head and neck, liver or kidney cancer. Both conserved end residues are part of each CDR3. The D gene is left open where the match is weak. Clone sizes are given selectively: once, few, many, or a class where the clone is expanded.

j_gene | d_gene | v_gene | abundance | CDR3aa | CDR3nt
TRBJ2-2 | TRBD2 | TRBV4-2 | - | CASSQENPGGYGALLGELFF | TGTGCCAGCAGCCAAGAGAACCCGGGGGGATACGGGGCCCTCCTCGGGGAGCTGTTTTTT
TRBJ2-1 | TRBD1 | TRBV15 | - | CATSRDNLAGGHNEQFF | TGTGCCACCAGCAGAGATAATTTGGCAGGGGGCCACAATGAGCAGTTCTTC
TRBJ2-1 | - | TRBV7-2 | - | CASTPGGTGRYNEQFF | TGTGCCAGCACCCCCGGGGGGACAGGTCGCTACAATGAGCAGTTCTTC
TRBJ2-2 | - | TRBV5-4 | - | CASSGPSNTGELFF | TGTGCCAGCAGTGGCCCGTCGAACACCGGGGAGCTGTTTTTT
TRBJ1-5 | - | TRBV7-9 | few | CASSLVGGDQPQHF | TGTGCCAGCAGCTTGGTCGGGGGTGACCAGCCCCAGCATTTT
TRBJ2-2 | - | TRBV4-3 | - | CASSPTPENTGELFF | TGCGCCAGCAGCCCGACCCCCGAGAACACCGGGGAGCTGTTTTTT
TRBJ2-7 | TRBD1 | TRBV7-9 | - | CASSLAQTGNEQYF | TGTGCCAGCAGCTTAGCCCAGACAGGGAACGAGCAGTACTTC
TRBJ1-5 | - | TRBV2 | few | CASMAGFEPQHF | TGTGCCAGCATGGCGGGGTTCGAGCCCCAGCATTTT
TRBJ1-1 | - | TRBV27 | - | CASSLGVRVSTEAFF | TGTGCCAGCAGTTTGGGGGTACGCGTCAGCACTGAAGCTTTCTTT
TRBJ2-7 | TRBD2 | TRBV14 | - | CASSQDRLAGAYEQYF | TGTGCCAGCAGCCAAGATAGACTAGCGGGGGCCTACGAGCAGTACTTC
TRBJ1-2 | - | TRBV30 | - | CAWRSAVNFYGYTF | TGTGCCTGGAGGTCGGCAGTAAACTTCTATGGCTACACCTTC
TRBJ1-5 | - | TRBV28 | once | CASRPRGGNQPQHF | TGTGCCAGCAGACCCAGGGGCGGCAATCAGCCCCAGCATTTT
TRBJ2-1 | - | TRBV9 | - | CASALRSHEQFF | TGTGCCAGCGCGCTTCGGTCCCATGAGCAGTTCTTC
TRBJ2-1 | - | TRBV7-7 | - | CASSLEVGNEQFF | TGTGCCAGCAGCTTAGAGGTCGGCAATGAGCAGTTCTTC
TRBJ1-1 | TRBD1 | TRBV5-4 | - | CASRLDREVSHTEAFF | TGTGCCAGCAGGCTTGACAGGGAAGTCTCGCACACTGAAGCTTTCTTT
TRBJ1-1 | - | TRBV7-2 | once | CASSLVMNTEAFF | TGTGCCAGCAGCTTAGTCATGAACACTGAAGCTTTCTTT
TRBJ1-2 | - | TRBV19 | - | CASSIGDFPEVSGYTF | TGTGCCAGTAGTATAGGGGACTTTCCCGAAGTTAGTGGCTACACCTTC
TRBJ2-2 | TRBD2 | TRBV9 | - | CASSEPGTSGNTGELFF | TGTGCCAGCAGCGAGCCCGGGACTAGCGGAAACACCGGGGAGCTGTTTTTT
TRBJ1-4 | - | TRBV7-9 | - | CAVPPAGTNEKLFF | TGTGCCGTCCCCCCGGCCGGAACTAATGAAAAACTGTTTTTT
TRBJ2-7 | - | TRBV28 | - | CASSATLTVPYEQYF | TGTGCCAGCAGCGCTACTCTGACAGTGCCCTACGAGCAGTACTTC
TRBJ2-1 | TRBD1 | TRBV19 | once | CASSIPTGIYNEQFF | TGTGCCAGTAGTATCCCGACAGGGATCTACAATGAGCAGTTCTTC
TRBJ1-1 | - | TRBV28 | once | CASSFHREGKGVYF | TGTGCCAGCAGTTTCCATCGGGAGGGGAAGGGGGTTTATTTT
TRBJ2-7 | - | TRBV6-6 | - | CASSYILGEQYF | TGTGCCAGCAGTTACATTTTAGGCGAGCAGTACTTC